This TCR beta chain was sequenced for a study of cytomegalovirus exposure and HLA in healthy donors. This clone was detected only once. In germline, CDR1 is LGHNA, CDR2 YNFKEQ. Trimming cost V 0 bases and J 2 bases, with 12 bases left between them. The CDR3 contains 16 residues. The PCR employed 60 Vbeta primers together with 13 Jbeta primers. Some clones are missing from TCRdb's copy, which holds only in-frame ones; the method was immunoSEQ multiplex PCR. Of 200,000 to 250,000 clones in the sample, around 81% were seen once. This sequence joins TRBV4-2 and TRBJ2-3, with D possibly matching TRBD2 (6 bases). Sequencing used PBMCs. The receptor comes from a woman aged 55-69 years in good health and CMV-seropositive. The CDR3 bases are TGTGCCAGCAGCCAAGATCTGGGCGGGGTCACAGATACGCAGTATTTT. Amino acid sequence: CASSQDLGGVTDTQYF.